This T cell receptor beta chain appears in the sequencing data of a study of blood T cell repertoires in COVID-19. Original processing notes: Nucleated cell counts were estimated from reference gene primer amplification. Assay used: immunoSEQ multiplex PCR; TCRdb lists only in-frame clones, some missing. V, J and clone size reflect that table, while D and trimming were determined from the DNA. The sample lists tens of thousands of clones, 75% to 85% occurring once. The specimen sequenced was peripheral blood. The receptor comes from a human donor with acute or convalescent COVID-19. The donor label of this sample is uncertain.

CDR3 nucleotides: TGCGCCAGCAGCTTGGGACTAGCGGGGAACACCGGGGAGCTGTTTTTT. Translation gives CASSLGLAGNTGELFF. J is TRBJ2-2 and V is TRBV5-1; 10 bases agree with TRBD2. Germline-derived CDR1 and CDR2 are SGHRS and YFSETQ. Germline trimming cut 0 bases from V and 1 base from J; bases unmatched to any gene: 0. The CDR3 has 16 residues.